This TCR beta chain was found in a study of blood T cell repertoires in COVID-19 (dated by TCRdb to about 2020). Regarding the study in general: Collaborator samples came from the United States, Italy and Spain and covered acute and convalescent phases of COVID-19. Deeply sampled blood TCRbeta repertoires from subjects exposed to, actively infected with, or recovered from COVID-19 were included in the dataset. Where available, HLA class I and class II types were obtained from metadata supplied by the sample provider rather than from assay-based typing. A freely available public database, intended as a resource for researchers studying the immune response to SARS-CoV-2, is where the repertoires were released. Samples were obtained from the ongoing ImmuneRACE study (first 160 participants) and from roughly 1,300 subjects provided by 6 global collaborators. A de-identified subject ID, COVID-19 status, age in years and sex were almost always included in the sample metadata. The prospective study material was composed of cDNA or gDNA derived from T cells, B-cell-depleted T cells, or PBMCs.

The CDR3 runs 15 amino acids, cysteine and phenylalanine included. This entry keeps only the CDR3 DNA: 45 bases, framed from base 1. Trimming accounts for 5 bases at V and 3 bases at J, while the number of junction bases matched to no gene is 10. In the germline V gene, CDR1 corresponds to SGHVS and CDR2 to FQNEAQ. About this clone itself: The clone's antigen remains unknown. The record has no base qualities; no much larger clone is one base away.

The immunoSEQ Assay, a bias-controlled multiplex PCR, was used to amplify TCRbeta CDR3 regions from genomic DNA. Turning to the authors' computational methods: Within the assay, amplification of reference gene primers was used to estimate how many nucleated cells each sample contained. To quantify the absolute abundance of each unique TCRbeta CDR3 rearrangement, sequence reads were collapsed and filtered. For each sample, productive Simpson clonality was calculated as the square root of Simpson's diversity index over productive rearrangements. What TCRdb holds here is the immuneACCESS table cut down to in-frame rearrangements. Part of the clones is not present; checked against another copy, under half of the missing clones reflect an unresolved V gene, and the others are unexplained. V, J and clone size derive from that table, while D and trimming were established from the DNA sequence. The sample yields approximately 38,000 clones; 80% to 90% were counted once. Around 5% of the sample is taken by the ten largest.

Results and caveats for the whole study, not just this receptor: The quantity of clinical and demographic metadata differed by source and by participant and was supplied without curation.

Each collaborating institution followed its own protocols to collect whole blood in K2EDTA tubes. For TCRbeta analysis, collaborators shipped samples in one of three forms: frozen whole blood, isolated PBMCs, or DNA extracted from either of those sample types. This TCR was recovered from an older woman with active COVID-19. The rearranged segments are TRBV7-8 and TRBJ2-7; 7 central bases correspond to TRBD2. Material for sequencing was peripheral blood. CDR3 sequence: CASSPFGGGNYEQYF. Here is the DNA: TGTGCCAGCAGCCCCTTTGGGGGGGGGAACTACGAGCAGTACTTC.